This T cell receptor beta chain was sequenced during a study of T cell repertoires in cytomegalovirus infection. Study at large: Used in the study were CMV epitopes, some recently identified and HLA-C-restricted, others well-studied and HLA-B-restricted. Both CMV infection and a matching HLA type were indicated by public TCR beta signatures.

TCRdb itself ran the reads through MiXCR, one entry per CDR3 protein. The data contain 750,000 to 950,000 distinct CDR3 sequences, roughly 29% of them singletons. Germline CDR1 SEHNR, CDR2 FQNEAQ (reference sequence). Trimming left V 1 base short and J 6 bases short, with 12 bases between. The CDR3 covers 14 residues. On this clonotype itself: What it binds is unknown.

Study findings and constraints: Across the ex vivo response, the dominant clonotypes were HLA-C-restricted CMV-specific TCR beta clonotypes.

The rearrangement uses TRBV7-9 and TRBJ1-1; D possibly corresponds to TRBD1 (6 bases). This TCR was recovered from a human donor in good health (CMV status not recorded). Some clones in this sample may be carry-over from other donors' samples. The sample consisted of cultured CD8+ T cells from PBMCs, taken from culture after CMV antigen stimulation. CDR3 sequence: CASSLVGADAEAFF. CDR3 sequence (DNA): TGTGCCAGCAGCTTAGTGGGGGCGGACGCTGAAGCTTTCTTT.